This T cell receptor beta chain was recorded in a study of identical twins. This clonotype was seen only a few times. Using its own MiXCR run on the 5' RACE reads, TCRdb lists one record per CDR3 protein. The table has 420,000 or so distinct CDR3 sequences, around 20% seen once. Per the germline V gene, CDR1 is LGHDT and CDR2 is YNNKEL (reference sequence). Trimming took off 4 bases at V and 7 bases at J, with 20 bases between the two ends. The CDR3 runs to 16 residues. The chain links TRBV3-1 to TRBJ2-1, with a tentative D call TRBD1 (6 bases). The receptor was isolated from a man aged 45-65 years in good health. The sequenced sample was naive T cells sorted from blood. Written as DNA, the CDR3 is TGTGCCAGCAGCCCTAGGGGCTTGGTAAGGGGGAATGAGCAGTTCTTC. Amino acids: CASSPRGLVRGNEQFF.